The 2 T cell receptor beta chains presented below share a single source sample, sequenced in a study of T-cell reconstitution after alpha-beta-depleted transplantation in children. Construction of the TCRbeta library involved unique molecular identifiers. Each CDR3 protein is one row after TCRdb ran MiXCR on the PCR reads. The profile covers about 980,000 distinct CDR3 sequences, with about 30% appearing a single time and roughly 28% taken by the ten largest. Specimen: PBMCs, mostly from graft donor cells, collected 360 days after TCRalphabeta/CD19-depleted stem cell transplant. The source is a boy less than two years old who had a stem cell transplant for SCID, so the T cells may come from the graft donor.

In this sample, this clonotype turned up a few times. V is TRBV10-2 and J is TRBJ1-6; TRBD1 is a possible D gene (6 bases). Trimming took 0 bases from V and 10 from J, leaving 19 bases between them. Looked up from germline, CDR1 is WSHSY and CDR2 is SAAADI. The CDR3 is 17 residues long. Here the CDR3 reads CASSESTRGRGGSPLHF. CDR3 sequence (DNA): TGCGCCAGCAGTGAGTCGACTCGGGGCAGGGGTGGGTCACCCCTCCACTTT.

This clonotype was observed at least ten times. The CDR3 bases are TGCGCCAGCAGCTTGGACGGGGGAGAGACCCAGTACTTC. Its translation: CASSLDGGETQYF. The chain employs TRBV5-1 and TRBJ2-5; possibly TRBD2 for D (6 bases). The germline V gene has CDR1 SGHRS and CDR2 YFSETQ. This CDR3 region has 13 residues. V was shortened by 0 bases and J by 4 bases, with 7 bases between the two germline ends.